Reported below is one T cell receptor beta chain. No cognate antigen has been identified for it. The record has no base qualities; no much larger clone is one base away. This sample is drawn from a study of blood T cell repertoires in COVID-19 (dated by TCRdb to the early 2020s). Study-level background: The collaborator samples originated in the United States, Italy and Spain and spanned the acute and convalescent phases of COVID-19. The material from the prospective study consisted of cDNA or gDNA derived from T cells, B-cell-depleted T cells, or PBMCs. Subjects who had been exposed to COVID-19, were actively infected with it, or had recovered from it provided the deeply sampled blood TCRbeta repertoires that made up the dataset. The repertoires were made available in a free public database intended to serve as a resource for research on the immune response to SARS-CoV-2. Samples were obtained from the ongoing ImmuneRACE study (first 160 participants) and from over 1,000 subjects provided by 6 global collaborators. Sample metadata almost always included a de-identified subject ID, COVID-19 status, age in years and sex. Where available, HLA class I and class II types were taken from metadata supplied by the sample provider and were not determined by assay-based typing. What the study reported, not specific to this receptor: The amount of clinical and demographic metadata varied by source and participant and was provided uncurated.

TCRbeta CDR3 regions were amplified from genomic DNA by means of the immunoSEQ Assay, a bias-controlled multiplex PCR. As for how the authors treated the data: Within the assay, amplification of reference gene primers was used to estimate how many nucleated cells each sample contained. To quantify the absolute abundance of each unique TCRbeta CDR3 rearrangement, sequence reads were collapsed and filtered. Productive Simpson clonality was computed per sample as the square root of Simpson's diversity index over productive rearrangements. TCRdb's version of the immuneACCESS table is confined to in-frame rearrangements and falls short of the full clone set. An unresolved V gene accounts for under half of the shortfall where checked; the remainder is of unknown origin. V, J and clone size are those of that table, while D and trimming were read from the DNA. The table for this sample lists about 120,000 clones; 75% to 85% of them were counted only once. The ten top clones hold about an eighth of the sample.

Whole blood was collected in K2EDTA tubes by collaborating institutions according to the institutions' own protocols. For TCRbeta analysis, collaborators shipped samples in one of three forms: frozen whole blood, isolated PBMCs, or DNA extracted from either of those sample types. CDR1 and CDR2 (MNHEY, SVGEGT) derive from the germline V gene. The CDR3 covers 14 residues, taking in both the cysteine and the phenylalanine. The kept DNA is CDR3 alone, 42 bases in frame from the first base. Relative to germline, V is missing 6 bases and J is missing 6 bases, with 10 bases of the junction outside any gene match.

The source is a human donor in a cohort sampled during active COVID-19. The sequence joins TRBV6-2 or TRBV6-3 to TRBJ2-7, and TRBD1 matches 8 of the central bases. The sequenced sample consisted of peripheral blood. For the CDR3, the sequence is CASSGLDRGGEQYF. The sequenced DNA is TGTGCCAGCAGCGGCTTAGACAGGGGTGGCGAGCAGTACTTC.